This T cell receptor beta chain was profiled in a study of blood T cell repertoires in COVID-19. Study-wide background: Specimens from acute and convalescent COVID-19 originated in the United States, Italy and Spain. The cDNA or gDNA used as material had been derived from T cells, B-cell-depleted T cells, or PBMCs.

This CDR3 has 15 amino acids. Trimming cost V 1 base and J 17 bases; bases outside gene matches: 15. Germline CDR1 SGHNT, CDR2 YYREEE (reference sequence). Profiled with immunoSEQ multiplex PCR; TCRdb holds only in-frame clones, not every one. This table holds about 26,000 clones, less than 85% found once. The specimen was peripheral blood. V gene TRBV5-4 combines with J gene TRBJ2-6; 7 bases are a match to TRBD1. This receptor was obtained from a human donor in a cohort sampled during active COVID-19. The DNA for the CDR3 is TGTGCCAGCAGCTTGCGACAGGGCGGAGATGCGGACTTGACTTTC. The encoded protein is CASSLRQGGDADLTF. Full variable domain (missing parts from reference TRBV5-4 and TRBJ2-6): ETGVTQSPTHLIKTRGQQVTLRCSSQSGHNTVSWYQQALGQGPQFIFQYYREEENGRGNFPPRFSGLQFPNYSSELNVNALELDDSALYLCASSLRQGGDADLTFGAGSRLTVL.